These 3 T cell receptor beta chains came from one sample sequenced in a study of post-analysis software for immune sequencing data. Their recognized antigens are unknown. Study-wide results and limits: TRBV5-6, TRBV5-1 and TRBV20-1 were among four or five TRBV segments more frequent in patients than controls.

Unique molecular identifiers tagged the TCR beta cDNA libraries. Each CDR3 protein gets one entry after TCRdb re-called the PCR reads with MiXCR. This table holds 650,000 to 850,000 distinct CDR3 sequences, about 53% found once. The specimen sequenced was blood. These receptors were taken from a girl aged 10 to 17 with multiple sclerosis.

This clonotype has only one observation. J is TRBJ2-5 and V is TRBV4-1, with 8 bases aligning to TRBD2. V was pared by 4 bases and J by 5 bases, with 6 bases of the junction left unmatched. The CDR3 is made up of 14 amino acids. The V gene's germline CDR1 is MGHRA and CDR2 YSYEKL. CDR3 coding DNA: TGCGCCAGCAGCCGATTAGCGGGGCTGGAGACCCAGTACTTC. Translating gives CASSRLAGLETQYF.

In this sample, this clonotype turned up a few times. The chain carries TRBV20-1 and TRBJ2-1, with 7 bases identical to TRBD2. CDR3 length: 13 amino acids. Per germline, CDR1 DFQATT and CDR2 SNEGSKA (reference sequence). Germline trimming cut 1 base from V and 7 bases from J; bases unmatched to any gene: 4. The CDR3 loop reads CSARGSGRNEQFF. CDR3 DNA sequence: TGCAGTGCTAGAGGGTCCGGGAGGAATGAGCAGTTCTTC.

This chain uses TRBV20-1 with TRBJ2-1; the D call may be TRBD1 or TRBD2 (6 bases each). Per germline, CDR1 DFQATT and CDR2 SNEGSKA (reference sequence). The V end was cut by 2 bases, the J end by 10 bases, with 27 bases between. CDR3 size: 17 residues. The CDR3 nucleotides read TGCAGTGCTAGACCTACTCTACTGGTCGGGGGCCTTGGAGAGCAGTTCTTC. Its translation is CSARPTLLVGGLGEQFF.